This T cell receptor (beta chain) was recorded in a study of blood T cell repertoires in COVID-19. Across the study: Sources were T cells, B-cell-depleted T cells, or PBMCs; the material itself was cDNA or gDNA.

Sequencing was performed with immunoSEQ multiplex PCR; in TCRdb, only in-frame clones are kept and a portion is missing. The sample shows 55,000 to 80,000 clones, just under 95% of them seen only once. Trimming removed 0 bases at V and 6 bases at J, with 9 bases between. CDR3 length equals 14 residues. The germline V gene encodes CDR1 MGHRA and CDR2 YSYEKL. The source is a human donor in a cohort sampled during active COVID-19. The sequenced material came from peripheral blood. The J gene is TRBJ1-5, the V gene TRBV4-1; D is undetermined. The CDR3 sequence: CASSQDTRGQPQHF. CDR3 DNA sequence: TGCGCCAGCAGCCAAGATACCCGGGGTCAGCCCCAGCATTTT.